This T cell receptor beta chain was retrieved from a study of neurological immune-mediated disorders. CDR3 length equals 15 residues. Germline V gene lookup returns CDR1 SGHAT and CDR2 FQNNGV. Trimming removed 6 bases from V and 8 bases from J, with 20 bases in between. This clonotype has at least ten counts. The unsorted libraries were prepared from 2 million PBMCs (stored at -80 C). cDNA was made by 5'RACE with 10-nucleotide random UMIs. Each CDR3 protein gets one entry after TCRdb re-called the 5' RACE reads with MiXCR. Of about 48,000 distinct CDR3 sequences in the sample, approximately 10% were seen once.

Sequencing input: PBMCs. This receptor was identified in a middle-aged woman with HTLV-1-associated myelopathy (HAM/TSP). The chain is built from TRBV11-2 and TRBJ2-1, with D perhaps TRBD2 (5 bases). CDR3 in amino acids: CASSPLGVDFDEQFF. CDR3 coding DNA: TGTGCCAGCAGTCCGCTCGGGGTGGATTTCGATGAGCAGTTCTTC. The whole variable domain, filled in from reference TRBV11-2 and TRBJ2-1, reads EAGVAQSPRYKIIEKRQSVAFWCNPISGHATLYWYQQILGQGPKLLIQFQNNGVVDDSQLPKDRFSAERLKGVDSTLKIQPAKLEDSAVYLCASSPLGVDFDEQFFGPGTRLTVL.